This T cell receptor beta chain was captured by sequencing in a study of T-cell memory formation after mild COVID-19. Study-wide background: Each donor largely had its own TCR clusters.

Findings of the study overall: Cross-reactive memory appears to have joined, as suggested by some responding clones showing up in pre-infection memory.

From 5'RACE with constant-segment primers came TCR alpha and TCR beta cDNA libraries that carried sample barcodes and UMIs. TCRdb re-called the 5' RACE reads through MiXCR, storing one row per CDR3 protein. Altogether 300,000 to 400,000 distinct CDR3 sequences are present, roughly 15% being singletons, with the ten largest covering 20% to 25%. This CDR3 comprises 18 residues. V lost 3 bases and J lost 4; bases outside the gene matches: 14. The table lists this clonotype with a count of one. The antigen remains undetermined. V is TRBV12-3 or TRBV12-4 and J is TRBJ1-1; TRBD1 aligns across 10 bases. The sequenced sample consisted of PBMCs or a T cell subset sorted from them (not recorded which). This TCR was recovered from a man aged 18 to 30 who had mild COVID-19 (a few samples of this study predate the infection). Cell type and time point are not known. The CDR3 sequence is CASSFGMPGQGGVTEAFF. Here the CDR3 DNA reads TGTGCCAGCAGTTTTGGAATGCCCGGACAGGGGGGTGTCACTGAAGCTTTCTTT.